The 20 T cell receptor beta chains presented below share a single source sample, sequenced in a study of blood T cells in healthy people across ages. Combining a sample-barcoded 5' primer with a J-beta primer mix, a second PCR ran for roughly 7 to 12 cycles. TCRdb reanalysed the 5' RACE reads using MiXCR and keeps one entry per CDR3 protein. In the table there are approximately 1,000,000 distinct CDR3 sequences, approximately 38% of which are singletons. The sample comprised blood. These receptors originate from a young man in good health.

The gene calls are TRBV5-4 and TRBJ1-2, with D perhaps TRBD1 (6 bases). Germline loops: CDR1 SGHNT, CDR2 YYREEE (reference sequence). CDR3 size: 14 residues. V was cut by 4 bases and J by 6 bases, with 16 bases left in between. As DNA, the CDR3 is TGTGCCAGCAGCCCCGAGTTACAGGGAAATGGCTACACCTTC. Amino acids: CASSPELQGNGYTF.

This clonotype was seen many times. The genes are TRBV6-2 or TRBV6-3 and TRBJ2-7; 7 bases align to TRBD1. CDR3 length equals 14 residues. Germline CDR1 and CDR2: MNHEY and SVGEGT. V shed 6 bases, J shed 3 bases, and the junction held 8 bases outside the gene matches. CDR3 DNA: TGTGCCAGCAGAATTCCGGGACAGAACTACGAGCAGTACTTC. Encoded protein: CASRIPGQNYEQYF.

The rearrangement uses TRBV7-2 and TRBJ2-1; TRBD2 matches 14 bases. CDR1 SGHTA and CDR2 FQGNSA come from the germline V gene. V shed 8 bases and J 8 bases; nucleotides not matched to a gene: 11. The CDR3 extends over 16 amino acids. In nucleotides, the CDR3 is TGTGCCAGCCGGAGAGGGACTAGCGGGGGTCCCCATGAGCAGTTCTTC. Its translation: CASRRGTSGGPHEQFF.

The chain employs TRBV6-5 and TRBJ1-1; D possibly corresponds to TRBD1 (5 bases). The germline V gene encodes CDR1 MNHEY and CDR2 SVGAGI. Trimming took 4 bases from V and 4 from J, leaving 10 bases between them. This CDR3 spans 13 amino acids. CDR3 nucleotides: TGTGCCAGCAGTTGGCGGGGGAGCACTGAAGCTTTCTTT. Protein: CASSWRGSTEAFF.

The chain has TRBV5-5 and TRBJ1-6; TRBD1 is a possible D gene (5 bases). Trimming took off 2 bases at V and 9 bases at J, with 12 bases between the two ends. This CDR3 spans 14 amino acids. Germline loops: CDR1 SGHKS, CDR2 YYEKEE (reference sequence). CDR3 sequence reads: CASSFDSGGSPLHF. The CDR3 nucleotides are TGTGCCAGCAGCTTTGACAGCGGGGGTTCACCCCTCCACTTT.

The chain carries TRBV3-1 and TRBJ2-5; 9 positions agree with TRBD2. The CDR3 loop spans 15 amino acids. Germline V gene sequence: CDR1 LGHDT, CDR2 YNNKEL (reference sequence). The V and J ends lost 8 bases and 2 bases, in that order; junction bases with no gene match: 9. The CDR3 coding sequence is TGTGCCAGCGGCGTAGCGGGGGCCCATCAAGAGACCCAGTACTTC. Translation gives CASGVAGAHQETQYF.

This clonotype showed up just a few times. The V gene is TRBV20-1, the J gene TRBJ2-3, with D possibly TRBD2 on 6 matching bases. Germline assignment: CDR1 DFQATT and CDR2 SNEGSKA (reference sequence). CDR3 length: 10 amino acids. The CDR3 region has the DNA TGCAGCGGAGGGGCAGATACGCAGTATTTT. It translates to CSGGADTQYF.

This clonotype was recorded many times. The V gene is TRBV20-1, the J gene TRBJ2-7; 7 bases align to TRBD1. The CDR3 spans 13 residues. The V gene end was trimmed by 2 bases and the J gene end by 3 bases; junction bases not matched to a gene: 4. CDR1 and CDR2 from the germline V gene are DFQATT and SNEGSKA (reference sequence). CDR3 amino acids: CSARRDRSYEQYF. DNA of the CDR3: TGCAGTGCTAGAAGGGACAGAAGCTACGAGCAGTACTTC.

This clonotype has a handful of counts. A read error may produce the germline difference seen at one junction end. The rearrangement links TRBV20-1 to TRBJ1-2; possible D gene TRBD1, 6 bases. This CDR3 is 13 amino acids long. Germline V gene sequence: CDR1 DFQATT, CDR2 SNEGSKA (reference sequence). The chain's CDR3 is CSARVSGDYGYTF. The CDR3 DNA reads as TGCAGTGCTAGAGTATCAGGGGATTATGGTTACACCTTC.

This clonotype was seen a few times. This sequence joins TRBV10-3 and TRBJ1-2; D is possibly TRBD1 (5 bases). Germline CDR1 ENHRY, CDR2 SYGVKD. Trimming removed 0 bases from V and 5 bases from J, with 7 bases in between. This CDR3 is built from 13 residues. In nucleotides, the CDR3 is TGTGCCATCAGTGAGTCTGGGACTTATGGCTACACCTTC. Protein: CAISESGTYGYTF.

The V call is TRBV20-1, the J call TRBJ2-5, with 9 bases matching TRBD1. The trim removed 6 bases at V and 6 bases at J, leaving 8 bases unmatched. This CDR3 contains 13 residues. Germline CDR1 reads DFQATT; CDR2 reads SNEGSKA (reference sequence). The CDR3 protein is CSAIRQGGKTQYF. The DNA for the CDR3 is TGCAGTGCGATCAGACAGGGGGGGAAGACCCAGTACTTC.

V gene TRBV27 combines with J gene TRBJ2-7, with a tentative D call TRBD1 (6 bases). Trimming pared 4 bases from V and 7 bases from J, leaving 14 bases between. This CDR3 has 13 amino acids. Germline V gene data show CDR1 as MNHEY and CDR2 as SMNVEV (reference sequence). The CDR3 is CASSYRVGNEQYF. The CDR3 DNA sequence: TGTGCCAGCAGTTACAGGGTGGGCAATGAGCAGTACTTC.

The chain employs TRBV12-3 or TRBV12-4 and TRBJ1-2; 7 nucleotides line up with TRBD1. There are 14 residues in the CDR3. Trimming at V came to 6 bases and at J to 2 bases, leaving 6 bases not matched to a gene. DNA for the CDR3: TGTGCCAGCAGGGGGACAGCGGGGAACTATGGCTACACCTTC. This codes for CASRGTAGNYGYTF.

This sequence joins TRBV12-3 or TRBV12-4 and TRBJ2-1; D remains unclear. Trimming took off 4 bases at V and 3 bases at J, with 10 bases between the two ends. The CDR3 totals 14 residues. Here the CDR3 reads CASSSVAGYNEQFF. The CDR3, as DNA: TGTGCCAGCAGTTCCGTCGCCGGCTACAATGAGCAGTTCTTC.

This sequence joins TRBV6-2 or TRBV6-3 and TRBJ1-1, with D perhaps TRBD1 (5 bases). V lost 2 bases, J lost 3 bases, and 13 bases lay in between. CDR3 size: 15 residues. The V gene's germline CDR1 is MNHEY and CDR2 SVGEGT. This chain's CDR3 is CASSYRGVVDTEAFF. In DNA, the CDR3 is TGTGCCAGCAGTTACCGGGGCGTCGTAGACACTGAAGCTTTCTTT.

V usage is TRBV7-2 and J usage is TRBJ2-2; D gene ambiguous. Germline assignment: CDR1 SGHTA and CDR2 FQGNSA. The CDR3 length is 15 residues. Trimming took off 5 bases at V and 5 bases at J, with 15 bases between the two ends. CDR3 loop: CASSRSYYGTGELFF. CDR3 bases: TGTGCCAGCAGCCGAAGCTACTACGGGACCGGGGAGCTGTTTTTT.

CDR3 nucleotides: TGTGCCAGCAGCTTAGAGCAGACCTCACCCCTCCACTTT. Protein sequence: CASSLEQTSPLHF. The rearrangement uses TRBV11-2 and TRBJ1-6; D gene unclear. Germline V gene lookup returns CDR1 SGHAT and CDR2 FQNNGV. V gave up 0 bases and J gave up 10 bases, with 7 bases separating them. The CDR3 loop spans 13 amino acids.

On this clonotype itself: One end of the junction is discordant with germline, which a read error may explain. J is TRBJ2-1 and V is TRBV7-9, with TRBD2 identical over 8 bases. This CDR3 is built from 14 residues. Germline values: CDR1 SEHNR, CDR2 FQNEAQ (reference sequence). The CDR3 coding sequence is TGTGCCGGCAGCTTAGCGGGGTCCGACAATGAGCAGTTCTTC. This translates into CAGSLAGSDNEQFF. Using reference TRBV7-9 and TRBJ2-1 for the parts outside the CDR3, the full variable domain is DTGVSQNPRHKITKRGQNVTFRCDPISEHNRLYWYRQTLGQGPEFLTYFQNEAQLEKSRLLSDRFSAERPKGSFSTLEIQRTEQGDSAMYLCAGSLAGSDNEQFFGPGTRLTVL.

This chain uses TRBV20-1 with TRBJ2-1; 10 bases agree with TRBD1. This CDR3 region has 15 residues. V shed 3 bases and J 3 bases; nucleotides not matched to a gene: 5. In germline, CDR1 is DFQATT, CDR2 SNEGSKA (reference sequence). The DNA of the CDR3 is TGCAGTGCTAGTACCGGGACAGGGGTCTACAATGAGCAGTTCTTC. Residues: CSASTGTGVYNEQFF.

This clonotype was picked up a small number of times. The chain combines TRBV10-3 with TRBJ1-2; 8 bases line up with TRBD1. Per germline, CDR1 ENHRY and CDR2 SYGVKD. The CDR3 has 15 residues. V shed 2 bases and J 2 bases; nucleotides not matched to a gene: 4. CDR3 amino acids: CAISEARTGNYGYTF. The DNA of the CDR3 is TGTGCCATCAGTGAGGCGAGGACAGGGAACTATGGCTACACCTTC.